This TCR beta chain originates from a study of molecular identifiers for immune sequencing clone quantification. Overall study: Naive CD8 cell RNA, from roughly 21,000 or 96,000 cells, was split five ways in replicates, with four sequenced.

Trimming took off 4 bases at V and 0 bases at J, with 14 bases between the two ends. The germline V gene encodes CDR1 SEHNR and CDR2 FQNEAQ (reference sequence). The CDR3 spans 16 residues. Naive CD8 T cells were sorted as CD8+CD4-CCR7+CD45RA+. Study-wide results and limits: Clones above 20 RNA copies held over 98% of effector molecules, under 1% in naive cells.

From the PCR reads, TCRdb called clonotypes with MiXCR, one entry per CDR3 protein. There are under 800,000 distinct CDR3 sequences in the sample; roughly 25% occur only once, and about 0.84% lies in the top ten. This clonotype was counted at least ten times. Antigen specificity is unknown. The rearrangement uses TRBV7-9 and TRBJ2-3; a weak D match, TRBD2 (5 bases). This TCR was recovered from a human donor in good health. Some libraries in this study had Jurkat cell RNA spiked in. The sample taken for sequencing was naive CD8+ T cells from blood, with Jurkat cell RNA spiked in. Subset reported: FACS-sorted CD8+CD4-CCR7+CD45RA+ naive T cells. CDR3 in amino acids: CASSWRGQDSTDTQYF. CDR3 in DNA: TGTGCCAGCAGCTGGCGCGGGCAGGATAGCACAGATACGCAGTATTTT.